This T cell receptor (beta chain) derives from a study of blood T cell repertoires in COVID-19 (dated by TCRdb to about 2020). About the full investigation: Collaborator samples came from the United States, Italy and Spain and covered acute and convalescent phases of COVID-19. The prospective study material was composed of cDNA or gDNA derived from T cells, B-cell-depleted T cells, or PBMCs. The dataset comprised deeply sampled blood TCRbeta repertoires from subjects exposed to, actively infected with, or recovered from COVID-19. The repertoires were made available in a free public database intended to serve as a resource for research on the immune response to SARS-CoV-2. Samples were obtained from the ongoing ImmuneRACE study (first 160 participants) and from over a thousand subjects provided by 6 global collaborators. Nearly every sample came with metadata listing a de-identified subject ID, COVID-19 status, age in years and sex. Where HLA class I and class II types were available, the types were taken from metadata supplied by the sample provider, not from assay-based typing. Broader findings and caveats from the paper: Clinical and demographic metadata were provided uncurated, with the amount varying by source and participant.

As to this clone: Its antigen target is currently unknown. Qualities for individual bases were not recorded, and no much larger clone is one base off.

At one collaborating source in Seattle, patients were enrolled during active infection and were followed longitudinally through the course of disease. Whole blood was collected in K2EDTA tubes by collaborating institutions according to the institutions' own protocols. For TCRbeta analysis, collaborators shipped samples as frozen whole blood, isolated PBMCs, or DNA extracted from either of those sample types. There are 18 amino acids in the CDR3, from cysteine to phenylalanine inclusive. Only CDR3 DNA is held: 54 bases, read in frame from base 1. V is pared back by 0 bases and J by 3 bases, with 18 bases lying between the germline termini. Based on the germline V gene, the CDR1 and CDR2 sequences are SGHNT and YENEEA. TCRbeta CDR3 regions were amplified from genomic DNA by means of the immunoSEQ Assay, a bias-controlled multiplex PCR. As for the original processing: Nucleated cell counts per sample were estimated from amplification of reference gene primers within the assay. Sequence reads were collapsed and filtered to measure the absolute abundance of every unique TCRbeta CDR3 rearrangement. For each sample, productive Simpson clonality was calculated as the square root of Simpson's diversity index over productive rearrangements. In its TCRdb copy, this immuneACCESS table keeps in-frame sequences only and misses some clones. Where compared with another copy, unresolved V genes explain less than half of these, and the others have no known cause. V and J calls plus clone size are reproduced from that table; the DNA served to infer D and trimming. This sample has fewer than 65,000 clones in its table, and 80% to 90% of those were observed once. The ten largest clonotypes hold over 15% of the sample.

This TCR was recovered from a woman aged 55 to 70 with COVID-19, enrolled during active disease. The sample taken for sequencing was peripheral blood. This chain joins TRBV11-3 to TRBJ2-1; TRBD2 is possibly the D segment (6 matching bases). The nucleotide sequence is TGTGCCAGCAGCTTAGAGGTTTTCGGGGGTGGAGGCTACAATGAGCAGTTCTTC. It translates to CASSLEVFGGGGYNEQFF.